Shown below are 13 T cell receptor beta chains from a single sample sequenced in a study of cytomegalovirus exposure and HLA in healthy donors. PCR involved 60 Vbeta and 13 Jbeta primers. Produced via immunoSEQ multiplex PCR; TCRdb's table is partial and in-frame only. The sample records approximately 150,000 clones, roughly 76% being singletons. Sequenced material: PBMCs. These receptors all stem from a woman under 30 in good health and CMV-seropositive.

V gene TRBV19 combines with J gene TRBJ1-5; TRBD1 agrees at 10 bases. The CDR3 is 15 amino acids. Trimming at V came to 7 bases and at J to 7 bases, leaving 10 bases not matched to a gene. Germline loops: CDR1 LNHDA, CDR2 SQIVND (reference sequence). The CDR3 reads CASTSYRDRGQPQHF. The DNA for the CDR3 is TGTGCCAGTACAAGCTATAGGGACAGGGGCCAGCCCCAGCATTTT.

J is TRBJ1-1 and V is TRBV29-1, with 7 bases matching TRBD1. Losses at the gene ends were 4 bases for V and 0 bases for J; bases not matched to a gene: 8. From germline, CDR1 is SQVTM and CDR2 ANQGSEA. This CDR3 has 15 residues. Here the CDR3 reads CSVVSPQGLNTEAFF. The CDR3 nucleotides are TGCAGCGTTGTCAGTCCACAGGGGTTGAACACTGAAGCTTTCTTT.

The CDR3: CASSESGAATEAFF. For the CDR3, the DNA is TGCGCCAGCAGTGAGTCGGGGGCCGCCACTGAAGCTTTCTTT. The gene calls are TRBV10-1 and TRBJ1-1; tentative D call: TRBD1 (6 bases). Germline CDR1 reads WNHNN; CDR2 reads SYGVQD (reference sequence). V shed 0 bases and J shed 4 bases, with 9 bases lying between them. CDR3 length: 14 residues.

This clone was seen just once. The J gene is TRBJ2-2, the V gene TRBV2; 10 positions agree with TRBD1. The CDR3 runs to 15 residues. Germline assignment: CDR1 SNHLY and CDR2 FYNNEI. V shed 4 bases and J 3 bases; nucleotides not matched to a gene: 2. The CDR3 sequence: CASSATGGDTGELFF. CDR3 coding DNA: TGTGCCAGCAGTGCGACAGGGGGCGACACCGGGGAGCTGTTTTTT. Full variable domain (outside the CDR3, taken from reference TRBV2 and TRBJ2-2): EPEVTQTPSHQVTQMGQEVILRCVPISNHLYFYWYRQILGQKVEFLVSFYNNEISEKSEIFDDQFSVERPDGSNFTLKIRSTKLEDSAMYFCASSATGGDTGELFFGEGSRLTVL.

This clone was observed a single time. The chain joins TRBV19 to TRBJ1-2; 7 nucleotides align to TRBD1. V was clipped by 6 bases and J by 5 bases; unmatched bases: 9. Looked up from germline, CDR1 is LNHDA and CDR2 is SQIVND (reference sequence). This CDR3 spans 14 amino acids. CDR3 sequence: CASSRDREDYGYTF. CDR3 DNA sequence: TGTGCCAGTAGCAGAGACAGGGAGGATTATGGCTACACCTTC.

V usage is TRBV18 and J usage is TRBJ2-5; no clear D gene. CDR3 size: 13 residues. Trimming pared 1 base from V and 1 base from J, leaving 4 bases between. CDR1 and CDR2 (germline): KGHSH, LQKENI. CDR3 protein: CASSPQPQETQYF. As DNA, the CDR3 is TGTGCCAGCTCACCACAGCCCCAAGAGACCCAGTACTTC.

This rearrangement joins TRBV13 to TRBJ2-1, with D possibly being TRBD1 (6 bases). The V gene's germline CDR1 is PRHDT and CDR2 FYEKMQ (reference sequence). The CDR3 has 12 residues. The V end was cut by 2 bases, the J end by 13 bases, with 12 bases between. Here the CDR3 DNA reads TGTGCCAGCAGCTTACCACAGGGTAATCAGTTCTTC. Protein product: CASSLPQGNQFF.

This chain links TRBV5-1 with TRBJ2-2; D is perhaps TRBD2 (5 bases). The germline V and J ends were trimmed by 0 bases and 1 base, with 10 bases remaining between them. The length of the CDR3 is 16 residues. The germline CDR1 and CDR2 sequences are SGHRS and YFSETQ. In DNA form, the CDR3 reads TGCGCCAGCAGCTTGGCCCTCGGGGAGAACACCGGGGAGCTGTTTTTT. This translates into CASSLALGENTGELFF.

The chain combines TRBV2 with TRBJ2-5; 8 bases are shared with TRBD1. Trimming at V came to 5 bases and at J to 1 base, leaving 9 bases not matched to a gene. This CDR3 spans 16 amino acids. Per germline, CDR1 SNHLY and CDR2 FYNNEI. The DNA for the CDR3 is TGTGCCAGCAGTTACTCCGGACAGGGAGTCCAAGAGACCCAGTACTTC. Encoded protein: CASSYSGQGVQETQYF.

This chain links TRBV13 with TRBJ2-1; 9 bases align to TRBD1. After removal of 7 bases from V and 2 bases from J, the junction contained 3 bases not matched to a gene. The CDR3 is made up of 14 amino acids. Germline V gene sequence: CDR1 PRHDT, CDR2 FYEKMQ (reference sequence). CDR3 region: CASNTGGAYNEQFF. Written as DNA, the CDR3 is TGTGCCAGCAACACAGGGGGCGCCTACAATGAGCAGTTCTTC.

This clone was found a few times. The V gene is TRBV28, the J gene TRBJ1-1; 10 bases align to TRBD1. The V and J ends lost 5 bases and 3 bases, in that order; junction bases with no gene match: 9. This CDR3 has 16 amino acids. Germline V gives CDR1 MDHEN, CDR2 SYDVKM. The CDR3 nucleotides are TGTGCCAGCAGTCCTTGGACAGGGGGGTTCGACACTGAAGCTTTCTTT. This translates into CASSPWTGGFDTEAFF.

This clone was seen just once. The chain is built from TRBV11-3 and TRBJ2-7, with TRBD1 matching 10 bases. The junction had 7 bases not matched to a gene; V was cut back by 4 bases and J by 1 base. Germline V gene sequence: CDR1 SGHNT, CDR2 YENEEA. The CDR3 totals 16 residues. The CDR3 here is CASSSEPGQGSYEQYF. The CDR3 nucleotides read TGTGCCAGCAGCTCAGAACCGGGACAGGGGTCCTACGAGCAGTACTTC.

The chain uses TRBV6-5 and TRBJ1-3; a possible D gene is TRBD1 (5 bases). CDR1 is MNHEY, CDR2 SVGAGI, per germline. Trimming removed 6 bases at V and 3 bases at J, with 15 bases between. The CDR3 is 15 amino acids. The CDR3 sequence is CASSETQGYGNTIYF. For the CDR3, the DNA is TGTGCCAGCAGCGAGACTCAGGGCTATGGAAACACCATATATTTT.